The 2 T cell receptor beta chains in this list originate from one sample, sequenced in a study of cytomegalovirus exposure and HLA in healthy donors. The PCR made use of 60 Vbeta and 13 Jbeta primers. Some clones are missing from TCRdb's copy, which holds only in-frame ones; the method was immunoSEQ multiplex PCR. This table has 35,000 to 50,000 clones, about 64% appearing once. Sequencing was done on a sample of PBMCs. The receptors originated from a man aged 60-69 years in good health and CMV-seropositive.

This sequence joins TRBV5-5 and TRBJ1-2; weak D call: TRBD1 (5 bases). Germline assignment: CDR1 SGHKS and CDR2 YYEKEE (reference sequence). The ends were cut back, 2 bases at V and 5 bases at J, with 10 bases in the middle. The CDR3 is 13 amino acids. The CDR3 DNA reads as TGTGCCAGCAGCTTCGACAGTATGTATGGCTACACCTTC. It translates to CASSFDSMYGYTF.

This clone appeared once. The chain combines TRBV9 with TRBJ2-3; 9 bases map to TRBD2. CDR1 SGDLS and CDR2 YYNGEE come from the germline V gene. The CDR3 contains 15 residues. The V segment lost 5 bases and the J segment 2 bases; nucleotides outside the gene matches: 6. CDR3 amino acids: CASSRRLAATDTQYF. CDR3 bases: TGTGCCAGCAGTCGAAGACTAGCGGCCACAGATACGCAGTATTTT. The variable domain in full, completed from reference TRBV9 and TRBJ2-3, reads DSGVTQTPKHLITATGQRVTLRCSPRSGDLSVYWYQQSLDQGLQFLIQYYNGEERAKGNILERFSAQQFPDLHSELNLSSLELGDSALYFCASSRRLAATDTQYFGPGTRLTVL.